A single sample gave rise to the 2 T cell receptor beta chains below, sequenced in a study of T cells in Graves' hyperthyroidism and ophthalmopathy. RNA transcripts provided the source from which TCR beta CDR3 regions were amplified. Researchers ran a first-round RT-PCR on the TCR CDR3 using the HTBI primer set. A single record per CDR3 protein comes from TCRdb applying MiXCR to the multiplex PCR reads. The sample includes a few hundred thousand distinct CDR3 sequences, about 16% of them seen just once. The sample taken for sequencing was blood. These receptors originate from a woman aged 25 to 39 with Graves' hyperthyroidism.

This clonotype was counted ten times or more. The chain employs TRBV3-1 and TRBJ2-1, with 9 bases matching TRBD2. Germline V CDR1 and CDR2: LGHDT, YNNKEL (reference sequence). The trim removed 0 bases at V and 5 bases at J, leaving 11 bases unmatched. This CDR3 comprises 18 residues. In DNA form, the CDR3 reads TGTGCCAGCAGCCAAGACTCGAGCGGGAGGTCCCCCCACAATGAGCAGTTCTTC. Encoded protein: CASSQDSSGRSPHNEQFF.

This clonotype occurred many times. The chain employs TRBV29-1 and TRBJ2-1; maybe TRBD2 (6 bases). CDR3 length: 13 residues. V lost 1 base and J lost 6, with 10 bases in between. Looked up from germline, CDR1 is SQVTM and CDR2 is ANQGSEA. The CDR3 DNA reads as TGCAGCGTTGAAGCGGGAGCGTCCAATGAGCAGTTCTTC. Translated, it gives CSVEAGASNEQFF.